These 19 T cell receptor beta chains originate from one sample sequenced in a study of cytomegalovirus exposure and HLA in healthy donors. Researchers ran the PCR with 60 Vbeta and 13 Jbeta primers. Measured with immunoSEQ multiplex PCR; TCRdb has only the in-frame clones, and not every one. The sample includes 100,000 to 150,000 clones, less than 80% of them seen just once. The sample comprised PBMCs. The receptors stem from a man aged 25-45 years in good health and CMV-seronegative.

The chain couples TRBV5-4 to TRBJ1-1; TRBD1 matches 7 bases. CDR3 length equals 15 residues. Germline values: CDR1 SGHNT, CDR2 YYREEE (reference sequence). The V gene end was trimmed by 0 bases and the J gene end by 2 bases; junction bases not matched to a gene: 4. Written as DNA, the CDR3 is TGTGCCAGCAGCTTGGGGTCAGGGGGTAACACTGAAGCTTTCTTT. This translates into CASSLGSGGNTEAFF.

The chain employs TRBV6-6 and TRBJ1-2; 9 bases match TRBD1. This CDR3 is built from 15 residues. Trimming cost V 2 bases and J 4 bases; bases outside gene matches: 5. Germline loops: CDR1 MNHNY, CDR2 SVGAGI (reference sequence). In DNA, the CDR3 is TGTGCCAGCAGTTACCCGACAGGGGGGGTCTATGGCTACACCTTC. Amino acids: CASSYPTGGVYGYTF.

This clone was recorded a few times. The genes are TRBV18 and TRBJ1-1; 8 bases are a match to TRBD1. The length of the CDR3 is 16 residues. V lost 2 bases to trimming and J lost 2 bases; unmatched junction nucleotides: 7. Germline CDR1 reads KGHSH; CDR2 reads LQKENI. In nucleotides, the CDR3 is TGTGCCAGCTCACCAGAGACAGGGGCCACCAACACTGAAGCTTTCTTT. It yields the protein CASSPETGATNTEAFF. Combining the CDR3 with reference TRBV18 and TRBJ1-1 gives the whole variable domain NAGVMQNPRHLVRRRGQEARLRCSPMKGHSHVYWYRQLPEEGLKFMVYLQKENIIDESGMPKERFSAEFPKEGPSILRIQQVVRGDSAAYFCASSPETGATNTEAFFGQGTRLTVV.

The gene calls are TRBV29-1 and TRBJ2-7; maybe TRBD2 (7 bases). Between the trimmed V and J ends, which lost 5 bases and 1 base, there was a span of 15 bases. This CDR3 is 14 amino acids long. CDR1 and CDR2 (germline): SQVTM, ANQGSEA. The CDR3 nucleotides are TGCAGCGTTCAGTGGGGGGGCCGTTCCTACGAGCAGTACTTC. Protein: CSVQWGGRSYEQYF.

This rearrangement joins TRBV6-6 to TRBJ1-2; D is uncertain. The germline V gene has CDR1 MNHNY and CDR2 SVGAGI (reference sequence). V gave up 6 bases and J gave up 0 bases, with 14 bases separating them. The CDR3 spans 15 residues. DNA for the CDR3: TGTGCCAGCAGGGGAGGTGCAGCTCCTAACTATGGCTACACCTTC. This translates into CASRGGAAPNYGYTF.

This clone has just one count. This chain connects TRBV11-3 to TRBJ2-3; 11 bases are shared with TRBD2. This CDR3 spans 16 amino acids. The V segment lost 5 bases and the J segment 6 bases; nucleotides outside the gene matches: 10. Per the germline V gene, CDR1 is SGHNT and CDR2 is YENEEA. The CDR3 region is CASSQSVAGGRDTQYF. In DNA form, the CDR3 reads TGTGCCAGCAGCCAGTCGGTAGCGGGGGGGAGGGATACGCAGTATTTT. Filled out from reference TRBV11-3 and TRBJ2-3, the complete variable domain reads EAGVVQSPRYKIIEKKQPVAFWCNPISGHNTLYWYLQNLGQGPELLIRYENEEAVDDSQLPKDRFSAERLKGVDSTLKIQPAELGDSAVYLCASSQSVAGGRDTQYFGPGTRLTVL.

The gene calls are TRBV7-3 and TRBJ2-1, with a tentative D call TRBD2 (5 bases). V lost 5 bases and J lost 6, with 23 bases in between. The CDR3 contains 17 residues. The V gene's germline CDR1 is SGHTA and CDR2 FQGTGA. CDR3 DNA: TGTGCCAGCAGCCCCCCCGAGGCGGGTCGAAGCACCAATGAGCAGTTCTTC. Protein sequence: CASSPPEAGRSTNEQFF. Full variable domain (missing parts from reference TRBV7-3 and TRBJ2-1): GAGVSQTPSNKVTEKGKYVELRCDPISGHTALYWYRQSLGQGPEFLIYFQGTGAADDSGLPNDRFFAVRPEGSVSTLKIQRTERGDSAVYLCASSPPEAGRSTNEQFFGPGTRLTVL.

V and J are TRBV2 and TRBJ1-3; TRBD1 matches 9 bases. V was clipped by 7 bases and J by 0 bases; unmatched bases: 4. Germline V CDR1 and CDR2: SNHLY, FYNNEI. CDR3 length: 15 residues. The CDR3 DNA sequence: TGTGCCAGCAACAGGGGACAGGGCTCTGGAAACACCATATATTTT. It translates to CASNRGQGSGNTIYF. Full variable domain (outside the CDR3, taken from reference TRBV2 and TRBJ1-3): EPEVTQTPSHQVTQMGQEVILRCVPISNHLYFYWYRQILGQKVEFLVSFYNNEISEKSEIFDDQFSVERPDGSNFTLKIRSTKLEDSAMYFCASNRGQGSGNTIYFGEGSWLTVV.

The V gene is TRBV4-1, the J gene TRBJ1-6, with 7 bases fitting TRBD1. Trimming cost V 0 bases and J 9 bases; bases outside gene matches: 11. Per germline, CDR1 MGHRA and CDR2 YSYEKL. The CDR3 is 17 amino acids. CDR3 sequence reads: CASSQEPTGTEGSPLHF. CDR3 bases: TGCGCCAGCAGCCAAGAACCCACCGGGACAGAGGGTTCACCCCTCCACTTT.

The gene calls are TRBV28 and TRBJ1-3, with a possible D match to TRBD1 (5 bases). This CDR3 is 14 amino acids long. V gave up 7 bases and J gave up 4 bases, with 14 bases separating them. Germline CDR1 MDHEN, CDR2 SYDVKM. CDR3 bases: TGTGCCAGCACTTTGGACACTCCGGGAAACACCATATATTTT. This codes for CASTLDTPGNTIYF.

The DNA for the CDR3 is TGTGCCAGCAGCTTTTCAGGGGTCGGAAACATTCAGTACTTC. Its protein product is CASSFSGVGNIQYF. The chain combines TRBV5-6 with TRBJ2-4; possible D gene TRBD1, 6 bases. Germline V CDR1 and CDR2: SGHDT, YYEEEE. This CDR3 is built from 14 residues. Between the trimmed V and J ends, which lost 2 bases and 6 bases, there was a span of 12 bases. Complete variable domain (other parts from reference TRBV5-6 and TRBJ2-4): DAGVTQSPTHLIKTRGQQVTLRCSPKSGHDTVSWYQQALGQGPQFIFQYYEEEERQRGNFPDRFSGHQFPNYSSELNVNALLLGDSALYLCASSFSGVGNIQYFGAGTRLSVL.

This sequence joins TRBV5-1 and TRBJ2-5; tentatively, D is TRBD2 (5 bases). The CDR3 length is 19 residues. CDR1 and CDR2 from the germline V gene are SGHRS and YFSETQ. V lost 2 bases and J 2 bases, leaving 25 bases between the germline ends. CDR3 coding DNA: TGCGCCAGCAGCTTTCGAACCCTCACGACGGGGAAGGCACAAGAGACCCAGTACTTC. Translated, it gives CASSFRTLTTGKAQETQYF.

The chain combines TRBV6-5 with TRBJ2-5; 8 nucleotides agree with TRBD2. Germline CDR1 and CDR2: MNHEY and SVGAGI. The CDR3 has 15 amino acids. V shed 5 bases and J 5 bases; nucleotides not matched to a gene: 10. CDR3 sequence reads: CASSTGTRDAETQYF. The CDR3 DNA sequence: TGTGCCAGCAGTACCGGGACTAGAGATGCCGAGACCCAGTACTTC.

Details on this clone: Other DNA sequences in the sample encode the same CDR3. This sequence joins TRBV18 and TRBJ2-7; 8 bases align to TRBD1. The CDR3 consists of 13 residues. V trimming: 5 bases; J trimming: 5 bases; junction bases outside the gene matches: 5. Per the germline V gene, CDR1 is KGHSH and CDR2 is LQKENI. Here the CDR3 DNA reads TGTGCCAGCTCAAAGCAGGGGGCCAACGAGCAGTACTTC. Translation gives CASSKQGANEQYF. Full variable domain (outside the CDR3, taken from reference TRBV18 and TRBJ2-7): NAGVMQNPRHLVRRRGQEARLRCSPMKGHSHVYWYRQLPEEGLKFMVYLQKENIIDESGMPKERFSAEFPKEGPSILRIQQVVRGDSAAYFCASSKQGANEQYFGPGTRLTVT.

The CDR3 DNA reads TGTGCCAGCGGGACAGGGAACCATTATAATTCACCCCTCCACTTT. Translated: CASGTGNHYNSPLHF. The chain uses TRBV9 and TRBJ1-6; 9 nucleotides align to TRBD1. Germline trimming cut 7 bases from V and 4 bases from J; bases unmatched to any gene: 6. The CDR3 spans 15 residues. Germline V lookup: CDR1 SGDLS, CDR2 YYNGEE.

The sample holds a few counts of this clone. This chain connects TRBV28 to TRBJ1-3; 8 bases agree with TRBD1. The CDR3 covers 15 residues. V gave up 2 bases and J gave up 6 bases; unmatched junction bases: 6. Germline CDR1 reads MDHEN; CDR2 reads SYDVKM. The chain's CDR3 is CASSLSTGGTNTIYF. CDR3 DNA sequence: TGTGCCAGCAGTTTAAGCACAGGGGGAACAAACACCATATATTTT.

The chain joins TRBV27 to TRBJ2-2; D is perhaps TRBD1 (6 bases). V was clipped by 1 base and J by 0 bases, with 12 bases between them. CDR3 length: 17 amino acids. The germline gives CDR1 MNHEY, CDR2 SMNVEV (reference sequence). CDR3 sequence: CASSLFDRSPNTGELFF. CDR3 DNA: TGTGCCAGCAGTTTATTCGACAGGAGTCCGAACACCGGGGAGCTGTTTTTT.

This chain connects TRBV7-2 to TRBJ2-7; 15 positions agree with TRBD2. Per germline, CDR1 SGHTA and CDR2 FQGNSA. The CDR3 spans 18 residues. Trimming at V came to 5 bases and at J to 0 bases, leaving 8 bases not matched to a gene. DNA for the CDR3: TGTGCCAGCAGCCTCTTCGGGACTAGCGGGGGGAACTCCTACGAGCAGTACTTC. This translates into CASSLFGTSGGNSYEQYF.

This clone was found once. The chain has TRBV30 and TRBJ2-7; the D gene is possibly TRBD1 (6 bases). The CDR3 has 13 amino acids. CDR1 and CDR2 from the germline V gene are GTSNPN and SVGIG (reference sequence). Trimming took off 2 bases at V and 3 bases at J, with 11 bases between the two ends. CDR3 in DNA: TGTGCCTGGAGTCGTCAGGGGCGCTACGAGCAGTACTTC. Protein sequence: CAWSRQGRYEQYF.